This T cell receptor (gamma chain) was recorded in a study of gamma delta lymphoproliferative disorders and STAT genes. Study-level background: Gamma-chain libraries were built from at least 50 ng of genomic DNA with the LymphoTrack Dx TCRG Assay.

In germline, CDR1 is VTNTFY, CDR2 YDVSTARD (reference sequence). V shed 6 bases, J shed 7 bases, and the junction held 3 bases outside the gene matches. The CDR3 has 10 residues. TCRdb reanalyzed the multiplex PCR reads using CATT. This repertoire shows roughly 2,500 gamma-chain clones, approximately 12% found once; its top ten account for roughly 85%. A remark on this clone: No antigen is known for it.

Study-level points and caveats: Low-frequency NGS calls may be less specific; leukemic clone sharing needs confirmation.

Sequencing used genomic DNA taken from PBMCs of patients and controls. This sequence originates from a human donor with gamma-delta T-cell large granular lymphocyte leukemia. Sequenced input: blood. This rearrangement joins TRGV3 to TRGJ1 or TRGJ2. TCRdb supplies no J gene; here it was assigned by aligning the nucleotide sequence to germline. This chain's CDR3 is CATWFYKKLF. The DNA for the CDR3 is TGTGCCACCTGGTTCTATAAGAAACTCTTT.